This T cell receptor (beta chain) was recorded in a study of T-cell memory formation after mild COVID-19. Study-level background: Across donors, TCR clusters were largely donor specific. General study results and limits: Pre-infection memory held some responding clones, suggesting pre-existing cross-reactive T cells responded. Researchers could not confirm that second-wave clones peaking on day 37 targeted SARS-CoV-2. For contracting clones, CD4+ ones sat mainly in CM and EM, CD8+ in EMRA.

TCRdb redid the calling of the 5' RACE reads with MiXCR, one entry per CDR3 protein. Counted here are roughly 240,000 distinct CDR3 sequences, 16% occurring once; the ten biggest clones make up 20% to 25%. CDR3 length: 10 amino acids. CDR1 is SSHAT and CDR2 is FNYEAQ in the germline V gene (reference sequence). Notes on this clonotype: The antigen remains unidentified. Germline and junction disagree at one end, which may indicate a read error.

The chain couples TRBV7-7 to TRBJ2-5; 9 nucleotides line up with TRBD1. This receptor was taken from a man between 18 and 35 years old who had mild COVID-19 (a few samples of this study predate the infection). Cell type and time point are not known. The sample comprised PBMCs or a T cell subset sorted from them (not recorded which). The CDR3 nucleotides read TGTGCCAGCAGCCTCGGGACAGGGAGTTTC. Amino acid sequence: CASSLGTGSF.